The 21 T cell receptor beta chains reported below all come from one sample, sequenced in a study of blood T cells in healthy people across ages. Primed by a sample-barcoded 5' primer and a J-beta primer mix, a second PCR proceeded for 7 to 11 cycles. Each CDR3 protein is one row after TCRdb ran MiXCR on the 5' RACE reads. The sample includes roughly 1.9 million distinct CDR3 sequences, roughly two fifths of them seen just once. Sequencing used blood. The origin of the receptors is a human donor in good health.

The V call is TRBV20-1, the J call TRBJ1-2, with unresolved D. Germline V gene sequence: CDR1 DFQATT, CDR2 SNEGSKA (reference sequence). The CDR3 has 14 residues. V lost 7 bases, J lost 1 base, and 16 bases lay in between. The CDR3 region is CSVTNLLNNYGYTF. In DNA form, the CDR3 reads TGCAGTGTGACGAACCTTTTAAATAACTATGGCTACACCTTC.

V gene TRBV29-1 combines with J gene TRBJ2-7; a possible D gene is TRBD2 (6 bases). The length of the CDR3 is 16 residues. Trimming stripped 5 bases from V and 4 bases from J, with 24 bases between. From germline, CDR1 is SQVTM and CDR2 ANQGSEA. The CDR3 is CSVSSRGKIRPYEQYF. For the CDR3, the DNA is TGCAGCGTTTCTTCGCGGGGCAAGATTAGGCCTTACGAGCAGTACTTC.

This clonotype has ten or more counts. The genes are TRBV12-3 or TRBV12-4 and TRBJ1-1; D call uncertain. Trimming pared 5 bases from V and 1 base from J, leaving 8 bases between. The CDR3 loop spans 13 amino acids. The CDR3 DNA is TGTGCCAGCAGTCTAAACAGGAACACTGAAGCTTTCTTT. Its translation: CASSLNRNTEAFF.

V and J are TRBV29-1 and TRBJ2-2; D is uncertain. Germline V CDR1 and CDR2: SQVTM, ANQGSEA. The CDR3 is 12 amino acids. The V gene lost 1 base and the J gene lost 7 bases, with 7 bases spanning the gap. The CDR3 DNA is TGCAGCGTTGAAGGTGGCAGCGGGGAGCTGTTTTTT. Protein: CSVEGGSGELFF.

The CDR3 sequence: CASGPTLGRSFGYTF. In DNA, the CDR3 is TGTGCCAGCGGACCTACGCTTGGACGGTCTTTTGGCTACACCTTC. The chain has TRBV7-9 and TRBJ1-2; D gene unclear. This CDR3 has 15 residues. In germline, CDR1 is SEHNR, CDR2 FQNEAQ (reference sequence). The germline V and J ends were trimmed by 8 bases and 7 bases, with 23 bases remaining between them.

This clonotype was counted only a few times. The rearrangement uses TRBV20-1 and TRBJ2-1; no clear D gene. In germline, CDR1 is DFQATT, CDR2 SNEGSKA (reference sequence). The CDR3 length is 14 residues. V was pared by 1 base and J by 4 bases, with 11 bases between. The CDR3 sequence: CSARAELGYNEQFF. The CDR3 coding sequence is TGCAGTGCTAGAGCGGAGCTAGGGTACAATGAGCAGTTCTTC.

This rearrangement joins TRBV29-1 to TRBJ2-5; D gene unclear. The CDR3 runs to 13 residues. Germline V gene lookup returns CDR1 SQVTM and CDR2 ANQGSEA. Trimming stripped 6 bases from V and 2 bases from J, with 13 bases between. CDR3 region: CSVAKNSQETQYF. As DNA, the CDR3 is TGCAGCGTCGCTAAAAATAGTCAAGAGACCCAGTACTTC.

The chain is built from TRBV11-1 and TRBJ2-3; tentatively, D is TRBD2 (5 bases). CDR3 size: 13 residues. The germline gives CDR1 SGHAT, CDR2 FQDESV (reference sequence). Trimming pared 7 bases from V and 4 bases from J, leaving 12 bases between. CDR3 DNA sequence: TGTGCCAGCACCTTTAGCGTTCCAGATACGCAGTATTTT. Amino acid sequence: CASTFSVPDTQYF.

This clonotype was counted a few times. The chain couples TRBV7-3 to TRBJ2-3, with D perhaps matching TRBD1 (5 bases). V was pared by 3 bases and J by 6 bases, with 10 bases between. Germline CDR1 and CDR2: SGHTA and FQGTGA. This CDR3 comprises 13 residues. CDR3 amino acids: CASSFQGDDTQYF. The CDR3 DNA follows: TGTGCCAGCAGCTTTCAGGGTGACGATACGCAGTATTTT.

The CDR3 region is CASSPSLGSLNTQYF. The CDR3 region has the DNA TGTGCCAGCAGCCCAAGTTTGGGGAGTCTAAATACGCAGTATTTT. The rearrangement joins TRBV4-2 to TRBJ2-3, with D possibly TRBD2 on 5 matching bases. In germline, CDR1 is LGHNA, CDR2 YNFKEQ. V was pared by 4 bases and J by 7 bases, with 18 bases between. This CDR3 is built from 15 residues.

The chain is built from TRBV29-1 and TRBJ2-1; 8 nucleotides match TRBD2. The CDR3 runs to 16 residues. Germline CDR1 is SQVTM and CDR2 is ANQGSEA. The V and J ends lost 6 bases and 0 bases, in that order; junction bases with no gene match: 10. Written as DNA, the CDR3 is TGCAGCGTAGCCCGGGGGGGGGAATTCTCCTACAATGAGCAGTTCTTC. Its translation: CSVARGGEFSYNEQFF.

As DNA, the CDR3 is TGTGCCAGCAGGCCGTTCCAGGGTTGGGGCACTGAAGCTTTCTTT. Encoded protein: CASRPFQGWGTEAFF. The rearrangement uses TRBV6-2 or TRBV6-3 and TRBJ1-1, with D perhaps matching TRBD1 (5 bases). Trimming took 6 bases from V and 4 from J, leaving 18 bases between them. Germline lookup yields CDR1 MNHEY and CDR2 SVGEGT. The CDR3 totals 15 residues.

The chain is built from TRBV29-1 and TRBJ2-1; 11 bases are shared with TRBD1. V lost 6 bases and J lost 8; bases outside the gene matches: 6. CDR3 length: 13 residues. CDR1 is SQVTM, CDR2 ANQGSEA, per germline. As DNA, the CDR3 is TGCAGCGTCGCGGGACAGGGGGGTTATGAGCAGTTCTTC. It is translated as CSVAGQGGYEQFF.

The V gene is TRBV9, the J gene TRBJ1-1; the match to TRBD1 covers 10 bases. This CDR3 comprises 16 residues. CDR1 and CDR2 (germline): SGDLS, YYNGEE. The V and J ends lost 2 bases and 2 bases, in that order; junction bases with no gene match: 6. CDR3 nucleotides: TGTGCCAGCAGCGTCGGGACAGGGGTTGGCAACACTGAAGCTTTCTTT. Its protein is CASSVGTGVGNTEAFF.

This chain's CDR3 is CASSLSRLTRTDTQYF. The CDR3 DNA sequence: TGTGCCAGCAGCTTATCGCGGCTTACTCGCACAGATACGCAGTATTTT. The V and J genes are TRBV7-2 and TRBJ2-3, with D uncertain. Trimming removed 2 bases at V and 1 base at J, with 13 bases between. The CDR3 totals 16 residues. The germline gives CDR1 SGHTA, CDR2 FQGNSA.

This clonotype occurred a few times. The chain uses TRBV7-8 and TRBJ2-3; 11 nucleotides align to TRBD2. After removal of 5 bases from V and 3 bases from J, the junction contained 7 bases not matched to a gene. The germline CDR1 and CDR2 sequences are SGHVS and FQNEAQ. The CDR3 has 16 amino acids. DNA for the CDR3: TGTGCCAGCAGCCGGCCCTCTAGCGGGGGGACAGATACGCAGTATTTT. It yields the protein CASSRPSSGGTDTQYF.

The chain carries TRBV2 and TRBJ2-2; 8 bases line up with TRBD1. V was pared by 3 bases and J by 1 base, with 4 bases of the junction left unmatched. Germline V CDR1 and CDR2: SNHLY, FYNNEI. This CDR3 has 16 amino acids. CDR3 protein: CASSEAGGKNTGELFF. CDR3 bases: TGTGCCAGCAGTGAGGCAGGGGGCAAGAACACCGGGGAGCTGTTTTTT.

The chain employs TRBV4-3 and TRBJ2-3, with 8 bases fitting TRBD2. Losses at the gene ends were 4 bases for V and 2 bases for J; bases not matched to a gene: 8. Germline CDR1 LGHNA, CDR2 YSLEER. The length of the CDR3 is 16 residues. The DNA for the CDR3 is TGCGCCAGCAGCCCGCACGGACTAGCTAACACAGATACGCAGTATTTT. Amino acids: CASSPHGLANTDTQYF.

V is TRBV4-1 and J is TRBJ1-2; D unresolved. Germline V gene lookup returns CDR1 MGHRA and CDR2 YSYEKL. This CDR3 spans 14 amino acids. Trimming removed 1 base at V and 4 bases at J, with 10 bases between. The CDR3 loop reads CASSQGEDIYGYTF. The CDR3 DNA follows: TGCGCCAGCAGCCAAGGAGAAGACATCTATGGCTACACCTTC.

This clonotype has just a few counts. The chain carries TRBV6-6 and TRBJ1-1, with 9 bases fitting TRBD1. Germline V gene data show CDR1 as MNHNY and CDR2 as SVGAGI (reference sequence). The CDR3 length is 16 residues. Trimming cost V 4 bases and J 1 base; bases outside gene matches: 7. CDR3 DNA: TGTGCCAGCAGTTCCGACAGGGGGGGTCGGAACACTGAAGCTTTCTTT. It codes for CASSSDRGGRNTEAFF.

This chain connects TRBV12-3 or TRBV12-4 to TRBJ2-3, with 7 bases matching TRBD1. V gave up 4 bases and J gave up 6 bases; unmatched junction bases: 7. This CDR3 spans 14 amino acids. CDR3 nucleotide sequence: TGTGCCAGCAGTTCCGGGACAGTCATGGATACGCAGTATTTT. This encodes CASSSGTVMDTQYF.